This entry lists 21 T cell receptor beta chains sequenced from one sample in a study of T cells expressing NK-cell markers. Reanalyzing the 5' RACE reads, TCRdb keeps one entry per CDR3 protein, without DNA. The sample has 350,000 to 500,000 distinct CDR3 sequences. Sequencing was carried out using blood T cells: a sorted CD56 or NKG2C T cell subset, CD4+ or CD8+ T cells, or bulk PBMC T cells (not recorded which). The origin of the receptors is a woman aged 18 to 69 in good health.

This rearrangement joins TRBV29-1 to TRBJ1-3. The V gene's germline CDR1 is SQVTM and CDR2 ANQGSEA. CDR3 length: 16 amino acids. The CDR3 region is CSVEEDPQHYGNTIYF.

The chain carries TRBV7-2 and TRBJ1-5. CDR1 is SGHTA and CDR2 is FQGNSA in the germline V gene. The CDR3 runs to 14 residues. CDR3 sequence: CASSLRAGRDPQHF. The full variable domain, in which reference TRBV7-2 and TRBJ1-5 provide the parts outside the CDR3, is GAGVSQSPSNKVTEKGKDVELRCDPISGHTALYWYRQSLGQGLEFLIYFQGNSAPDKSGLPSDRFSAERTGGSVSTLTIQRTQQEDSAVYLCASSLRAGRDPQHFGDGTRLSIL.

The chain is built from TRBV30 and TRBJ1-2; the TCRdb call, TRBD1, lacks DNA for checking. The CDR3 covers 13 residues. Germline V gene lookup returns CDR1 GTSNPN and CDR2 SVGIG (reference sequence). The CDR3 reads CAWSAQGAGGYTF.

The chain employs TRBV20-1 and TRBJ2-1; no DNA is available, so the TRBD2 call from TCRdb remains unchecked. Germline V lookup: CDR1 DFQATT, CDR2 SNEGSKA (reference sequence). This CDR3 has 16 amino acids. The CDR3 sequence: CSARGTSGIGYNEQFF.

The chain joins TRBV7-6 to TRBJ2-1. This CDR3 has 14 amino acids. Germline lookup yields CDR1 SGHVS and CDR2 FNYEAQ. The chain's CDR3 is CASSLFGVYNEQFF.

V and J are TRBV12-3 or TRBV12-4 and TRBJ2-5. The CDR3 consists of 14 residues. This CDR3 reads CASSLPHTQETQYF.

The chain combines TRBV12-3 or TRBV12-4 with TRBJ2-3; TCRdb names TRBD1, which stays unverified in the absence of DNA. The length of the CDR3 is 14 residues. The CDR3 is CASSPAGGPDTQYF.

V and J are TRBV7-9 and TRBJ2-5; TCRdb reports TRBD1, a call that lacks DNA to check it against. The CDR3 is 14 residues long. Germline lookup yields CDR1 SEHNR and CDR2 FQNEAQ (reference sequence). The CDR3 sequence: CASSSDRAQETQYF.

The J gene is TRBJ1-1, the V gene TRBV2; TCRdb's assignment of TRBD1 cannot be checked, as there is no DNA. Germline V gene sequence: CDR1 SNHLY, CDR2 FYNNEI. CDR3 length: 15 residues. The CDR3 protein is CASSEARQGNTEAFF.

This chain uses TRBV12-3 or TRBV12-4 with TRBJ2-1; TCRdb names TRBD2, which stays unverified in the absence of DNA. The CDR3 runs 15 residues. This chain's CDR3 is CASSPRQRGGNEQFF.

V gene TRBV18 combines with J gene TRBJ2-3. CDR1 is KGHSH and CDR2 is LQKENI in the germline V gene. The CDR3 length is 15 residues. CDR3 amino acids: CASSQPATAAGTQYF.

The V call is TRBV13, the J call TRBJ1-1; as DNA is missing, the TRBD1 call by TCRdb cannot be tested. Looked up from germline, CDR1 is PRHDT and CDR2 is FYEKMQ (reference sequence). This CDR3 is 14 amino acids long. This chain's CDR3 is CASTLQGTWTEAFF.

The chain couples TRBV5-1 to TRBJ1-6. There are 16 residues in the CDR3. Germline CDR1 and CDR2: SGHRS and YFSETQ. The CDR3 is CASSRTAMTDNSPLHF.

The rearrangement joins TRBV4-2 to TRBJ1-1. The CDR3 length is 16 residues. Germline V gives CDR1 LGHNA, CDR2 YNFKEQ. The CDR3 sequence is CASSQDYLGAGAEAFF.

V and J are TRBV3-1 and TRBJ2-1; the D call from TCRdb, TRBD2, cannot be confirmed without DNA. Germline loops: CDR1 LGHDT, CDR2 YNNKEL (reference sequence). The CDR3 is made up of 17 amino acids. The CDR3 loop reads CASSQGLGLAGYYEQFF.

The V and J genes are TRBV29-1 and TRBJ2-3; the D call from TCRdb, TRBD1, cannot be confirmed without DNA. The V gene's germline CDR1 is SQVTM and CDR2 ANQGSEA. This CDR3 is 12 amino acids long. CDR3 amino acids: CSARIGGDTQYF.

The rearrangement links TRBV4-3 to TRBJ1-5. Germline lookup yields CDR1 LGHNA and CDR2 YSLEER. The length of the CDR3 is 15 residues. CDR3: CASSQDWQSNQPQHF.

The chain carries TRBV12-5 and TRBJ1-1; TCRdb selects TRBD1, and the lack of DNA leaves this call unchecked. The V gene's germline CDR1 is LGHNT and CDR2 FRNRAP. The CDR3 has 15 amino acids. The chain's CDR3 is CASAIPYRSDAEAFF.

This chain links TRBV7-2 with TRBJ2-2; TCRdb indicates TRBD1, and absent DNA this call remains unverified. Germline CDR1 reads SGHTA; CDR2 reads FQGNSA. The CDR3 has 16 residues. Here the CDR3 reads CASSLQGASNTGELFF.

The chain uses TRBV29-1 and TRBJ2-2; the D gene TCRdb calls, TRBD1, cannot be checked with no DNA. Germline loops: CDR1 SQVTM, CDR2 ANQGSEA. The CDR3 loop spans 14 amino acids. The CDR3 protein is CSGVQATNTGELFF.

Here the CDR3 reads CASSGGALAKNIQYF. The J gene is TRBJ2-4, the V gene TRBV25-1; TCRdb outputs TRBD1, but without DNA this stays unchecked. This CDR3 contains 15 residues. Germline loops: CDR1 MGHDK, CDR2 SYGVNS.